This T cell receptor (beta chain) was captured by sequencing in a study of blood T cell repertoires in COVID-19 (dated by TCRdb to the early 2020s). As for the study more broadly: Collaborator samples came from the United States, Italy and Spain and covered acute and convalescent phases of COVID-19. The sample metadata nearly always contained a de-identified subject ID, COVID-19 status, age in years and sex. The prospective study material was composed of cDNA or gDNA derived from T cells, B-cell-depleted T cells, or PBMCs. Subjects who had been exposed to COVID-19, were actively infected with it, or had recovered from it provided the deeply sampled blood TCRbeta repertoires that made up the dataset. Where available, HLA class I and class II types were obtained from metadata supplied by the sample provider rather than from assay-based typing. A freely available public database, intended as a resource for researchers studying the immune response to SARS-CoV-2, is where the repertoires were released. Samples came from the ongoing ImmuneRACE study (first 160 participants) plus 1,254 subjects from 6 global collaborators. What the authors observed across the whole study: How much clinical and demographic metadata was included differed by source and by participant, and the metadata was provided uncurated.

Each collaborating institution followed its own protocols to collect whole blood in K2EDTA tubes. For TCRbeta analysis, collaborators shipped samples as frozen whole blood, isolated PBMCs, or DNA extracted from either of those sample types. Counted from cysteine to phenylalanine, this CDR3 has 13 amino acids. Just the 39-base CDR3 DNA is kept, in frame starting at base 1. Trimming takes 9 bases from V and 3 bases from J, and the germline ends sit 11 bases apart. CDR1 and CDR2 are read off the germline V gene as MNHEY and SVGAGI. On this clone: Its specific antigen is unknown. No per-base quality is available; no much larger clone lies one base away. Other nucleotide sequences in the sample specify the same CDR3.

TCRbeta CDR3 regions were amplified from genomic DNA by means of the immunoSEQ Assay, a bias-controlled multiplex PCR. The authors processed their data as follows. The number of nucleated cells in each sample was estimated from the amplification of reference gene primers within the assay. To quantify the absolute abundance of each unique TCRbeta CDR3 rearrangement, sequence reads were collapsed and filtered. For each sample, productive Simpson clonality was calculated by taking the square root of Simpson's diversity index across productive rearrangements. TCRdb took over this immuneACCESS table, retaining in-frame rearrangements with V and J assigned. Such tables are incomplete; in checked studies, under half of the missing clones stem from an unresolved V gene, and the remainder is unexplained. From that table come the V and J calls and clone size; the DNA was used to work out D and trimming. A total of 30,000 to 40,000 clones appear in this sample, about 86% of them only once. Approximately 6.8% of the sample rests with the top ten.

Sequencing was done on a sample of peripheral blood. This chain joins TRBV6-5 to TRBJ2-2; a weak D assignment points to TRBD1 (5 bases agree). The receptor was derived from a human donor in a cohort sampled during active COVID-19. The sequenced DNA is TGTGCCAGTAGAGCAGGGCACACCGGGGAGCTGTTTTTT. This translates into CASRAGHTGELFF.